This T cell receptor beta chain was recorded in a study of cytomegalovirus exposure and HLA in healthy donors. At the time of sampling, donors were nominally healthy, though unrecorded immune exposures were likely. Trimming cost V 5 bases and J 5 bases; bases outside gene matches: 6. This CDR3 is 14 amino acids long. The germline V gene encodes CDR1 SGHNT and CDR2 YYREEE (reference sequence). Study conclusions and caveats: An observed cluster of highly shared sequence variants was recorded as a likely sequencing artifact. Most CMV-associated TCR beta chains appeared HLA-restricted in a later analysis.

13 Jbeta primers and 60 Vbeta primers were used for the PCR. The assay was immunoSEQ multiplex PCR, and TCRdb's table has in-frame clones only and misses some. Recorded for this sample: 200,000 to 250,000 clones. About this clone itself: Its target is not known.

V gene TRBV5-4 combines with J gene TRBJ2-5; 10 nucleotides agree with TRBD1. The sample comprised PBMCs. The receptor was derived from a woman under 40 in good health and CMV-seropositive. DNA of the CDR3: TGTGCCAGCAGACCGGACAGGGGGATGGAGACCCAGTACTTC. Amino acids: CASRPDRGMETQYF.